This TCR beta chain was profiled in a study of shared clonotypes between healthy human individuals. Study conclusions and caveats: In this cohort, only blood was sampled, and tissue repertoires likely differ.

The donors, healthy adults who were HIV-negative, had experienced no recent acute infections or vaccinations. Clones were read by immunoSEQ multiplex PCR, and TCRdb kept only the in-frame ones, dropping some. The table lists around 990,000 clones, around three quarters of them singletons. This CDR3 spans 14 amino acids. Germline V lookup: CDR1 SNHLY, CDR2 FYNNEI. V lost 3 bases and J lost 7, with 15 bases in between. Concerning this clone itself: Its antigen is unknown.

The material sequenced was memory CD4+ T cells from PBMCs. Regarding subset: CD45RA-negative fraction. The receptor's source is a man aged 18 to 30 in good health. Some clones in this sample may be carry-over from other donors' samples. The V gene is TRBV2, the J gene TRBJ1-1, with D hard to call. The CDR3 region has the DNA TGTGCCAGCAGTGACAGAGGCCCTCAGGATGAAGCTTTCTTT. This codes for CASSDRGPQDEAFF.